This paragraph reports one T cell receptor beta chain. Its cognate antigen is unknown. This sample is drawn from a study of CD4+ T cells in melanoma. Overall study results and limits: CD8+ T cell, macrophage and B cell function reportedly correlated with neoantigen-specific CD4+ T cells. Neoantigen-specific CD4+ T cells in melanoma reportedly had diverse differentiation states.

Assay used: immunoSEQ multiplex PCR; TCRdb lists only in-frame clones, some missing. This table holds more than 9,000 clones, about 65% found once. Germline CDR1 and CDR2: SGHRS and YFSETQ. The CDR3 sequence is 15 residues long. V lost 1 base to trimming and J lost 4 bases, with 9 bases between them. The sequence came from a human donor with melanoma. The sequenced sample consisted of cells from a culture (not recorded whether cultured in vitro). The gene calls are TRBV5-1 and TRBJ1-6; D unclear. In DNA form, the CDR3 reads TGCGCCAGCAGCTTGTCGACAACTTATAATTCACCCCTCCACTTT. Its protein product is CASSLSTTYNSPLHF. Filled out from reference TRBV5-1 and TRBJ1-6, the complete variable domain reads KAGVTQTPRYLIKTRGQQVTLSCSPISGHRSVSWYQQTPGQGLQFLFEYFSETQRNKGNFPGRFSGRQFSNSRSEMNVSTLELGDSALYLCASSLSTTYNSPLHFGNGTRLTVT.